The clone carrying this TCR beta chain has just a few counts. This sample is part of a study of shared clonotypes between healthy human individuals. Profiling relied on immunoSEQ multiplex PCR, and the TCRdb table lists in-frame clones only, not all of them. The sample lists approximately 940,000 clones, approximately 76% occurring once. The TCR sequence derives from a man aged 18-30 years in good health. Sequenced: memory CD4+ T cells sorted from blood. The subset is: CD45RA-negative fraction.

The CDR3 spells CASSVNGREGSTDTQYF. CDR3 nucleotide sequence: TGTGCCAGCAGTGTTAATGGCAGGGAAGGTAGTACAGATACGCAGTATTTT. The chain is built from TRBV6-1 and TRBJ2-3; D is perhaps TRBD1 (5 bases). Germline CDR1 is MNHNS and CDR2 is SASEGT. V lost 4 bases and J 3 bases, leaving 20 bases between the germline ends. The CDR3 is 17 amino acids.